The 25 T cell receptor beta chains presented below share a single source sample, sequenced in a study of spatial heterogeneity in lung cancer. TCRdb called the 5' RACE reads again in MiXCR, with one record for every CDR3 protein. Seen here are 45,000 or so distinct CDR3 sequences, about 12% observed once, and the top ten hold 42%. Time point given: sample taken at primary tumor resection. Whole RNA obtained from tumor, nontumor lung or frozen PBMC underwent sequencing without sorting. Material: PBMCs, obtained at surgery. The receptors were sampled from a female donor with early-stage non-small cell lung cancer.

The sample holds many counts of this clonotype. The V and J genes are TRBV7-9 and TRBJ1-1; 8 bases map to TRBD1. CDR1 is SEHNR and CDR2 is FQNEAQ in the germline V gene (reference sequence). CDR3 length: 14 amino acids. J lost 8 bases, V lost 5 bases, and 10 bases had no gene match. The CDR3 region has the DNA TGTGCCAGCAGCCCGAGGCAGGGGGCAGGCGAAGCTTTCTTT. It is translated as CASSPRQGAGEAFF. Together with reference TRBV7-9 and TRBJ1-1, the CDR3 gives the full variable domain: DTGVSQNPRHKITKRGQNVTFRCDPISEHNRLYWYRQTLGQGPEFLTYFQNEAQLEKSRLLSDRFSAERPKGSFSTLEIQRTEQGDSAMYLCASSPRQGAGEAFFGQGTRLTVV.

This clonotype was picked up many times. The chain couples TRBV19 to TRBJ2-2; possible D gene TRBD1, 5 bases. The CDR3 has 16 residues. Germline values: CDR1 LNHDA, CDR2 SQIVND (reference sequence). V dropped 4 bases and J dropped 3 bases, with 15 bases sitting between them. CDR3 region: CASSTIRVLHTGELFF. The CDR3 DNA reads TGTGCCAGTAGTACAATCAGGGTACTTCACACCGGGGAGCTGTTTTTT.

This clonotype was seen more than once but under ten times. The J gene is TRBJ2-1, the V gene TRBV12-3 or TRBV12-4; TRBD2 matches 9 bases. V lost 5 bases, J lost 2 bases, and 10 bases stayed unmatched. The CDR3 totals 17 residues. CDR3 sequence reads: CASSTTSSGDPYNEQFF. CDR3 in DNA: TGTGCCAGCAGTACCACTTCTAGCGGGGATCCCTACAATGAGCAGTTCTTC.

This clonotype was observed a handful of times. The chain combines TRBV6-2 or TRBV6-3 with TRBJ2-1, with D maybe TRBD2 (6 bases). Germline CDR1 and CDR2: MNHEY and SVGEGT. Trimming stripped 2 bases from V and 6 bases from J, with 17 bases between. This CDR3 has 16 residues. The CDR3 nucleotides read TGTGCCAGCAGTTACATCCCACTAGCTTCGGGCAATGAGCAGTTCTTC. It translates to CASSYIPLASGNEQFF.

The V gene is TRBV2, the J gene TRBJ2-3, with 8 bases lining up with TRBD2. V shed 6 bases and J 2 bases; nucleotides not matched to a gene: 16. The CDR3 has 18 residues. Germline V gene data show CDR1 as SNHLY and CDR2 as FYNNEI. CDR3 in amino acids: CASSGAGVGGGFTDTQYF. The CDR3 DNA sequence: TGTGCCAGCAGCGGGGCGGGTGTTGGCGGGGGGTTCACAGATACGCAGTATTTT.

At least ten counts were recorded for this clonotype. The CDR3 sequence is CASSAESSGGASTDTQYF. In DNA form, the CDR3 reads TGTGCCAGCAGCGCGGAATCAAGCGGGGGAGCTAGCACAGATACGCAGTATTTT. The genes are TRBV3-1 and TRBJ2-3, with 8 bases lining up with TRBD2. The CDR3 covers 18 residues. CDR1 is LGHDT and CDR2 is YNNKEL in the germline V gene (reference sequence). With V trimmed by 5 bases and J by 0 bases, 13 bases remained unmatched.

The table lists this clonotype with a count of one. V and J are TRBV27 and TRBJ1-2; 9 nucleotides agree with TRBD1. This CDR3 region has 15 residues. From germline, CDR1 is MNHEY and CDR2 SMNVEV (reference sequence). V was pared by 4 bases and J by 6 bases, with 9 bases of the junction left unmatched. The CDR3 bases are TGTGCCAGCAGTTCTCAGGGACAGGGATTGGATGGCTACACCTTC. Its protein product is CASSSQGQGLDGYTF.

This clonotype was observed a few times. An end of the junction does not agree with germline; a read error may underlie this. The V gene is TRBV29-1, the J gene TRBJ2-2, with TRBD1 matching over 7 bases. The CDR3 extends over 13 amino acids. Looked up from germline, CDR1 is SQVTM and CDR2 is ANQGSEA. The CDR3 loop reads CSVLQGNAGELFF. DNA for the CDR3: TGCAGCGTTCTACAGGGGAACGCCGGGGAGCTGTTTTTT.

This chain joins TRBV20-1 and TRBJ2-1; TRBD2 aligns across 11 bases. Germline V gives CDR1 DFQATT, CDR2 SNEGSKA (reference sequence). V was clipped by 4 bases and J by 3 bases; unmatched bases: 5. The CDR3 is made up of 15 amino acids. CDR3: CSATGTSGYYNEQFF. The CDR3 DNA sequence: TGCAGTGCTACAGGGACTAGCGGTTACTACAATGAGCAGTTCTTC.

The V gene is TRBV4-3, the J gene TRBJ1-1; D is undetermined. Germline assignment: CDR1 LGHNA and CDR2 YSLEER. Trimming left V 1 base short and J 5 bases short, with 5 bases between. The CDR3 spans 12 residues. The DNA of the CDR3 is TGCGCCAGCAGCCAAGCCGGGACTGAAGCTTTCTTT. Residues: CASSQAGTEAFF.

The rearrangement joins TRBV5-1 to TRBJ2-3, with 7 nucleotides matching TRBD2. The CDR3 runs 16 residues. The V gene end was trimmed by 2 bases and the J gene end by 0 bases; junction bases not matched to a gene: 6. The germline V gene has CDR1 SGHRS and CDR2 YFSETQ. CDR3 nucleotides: TGCGCCAGCAGCTTAAAAAGCGGGGCAAGCACAGATACGCAGTATTTT. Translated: CASSLKSGASTDTQYF.

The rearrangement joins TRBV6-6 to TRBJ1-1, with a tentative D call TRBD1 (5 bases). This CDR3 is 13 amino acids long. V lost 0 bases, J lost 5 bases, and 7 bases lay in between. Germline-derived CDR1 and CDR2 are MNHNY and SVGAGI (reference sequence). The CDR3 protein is CASSYSGRTEAFF. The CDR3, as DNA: TGTGCCAGCAGTTACTCGGGGCGTACTGAAGCTTTCTTT.

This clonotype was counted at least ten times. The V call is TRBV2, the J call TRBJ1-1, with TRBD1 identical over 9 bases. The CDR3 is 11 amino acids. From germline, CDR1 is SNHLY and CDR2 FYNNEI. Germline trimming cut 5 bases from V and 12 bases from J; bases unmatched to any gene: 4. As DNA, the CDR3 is TGTGCCAGCAGTCGGGACAGGGATCCTTTCTTT. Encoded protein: CASSRDRDPFF.

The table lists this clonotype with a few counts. The CDR3 region has the DNA TGTGCCAGCTCACCACCCTCCCGCTCTGGAAACACCATATATTTT. Amino acids: CASSPPSRSGNTIYF. The chain couples TRBV18 to TRBJ1-3; no firm D call. In germline, CDR1 is KGHSH, CDR2 LQKENI. The CDR3 is 15 residues long. V shed 0 bases and J shed 0 bases, with 6 bases lying between them.

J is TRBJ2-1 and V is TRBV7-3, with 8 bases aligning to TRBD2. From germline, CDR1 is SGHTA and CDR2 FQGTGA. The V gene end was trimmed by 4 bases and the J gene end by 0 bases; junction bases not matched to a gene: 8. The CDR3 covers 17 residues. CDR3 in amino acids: CASSSQSGGYSYNEQFF. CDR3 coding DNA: TGTGCCAGCAGCTCCCAGAGCGGGGGCTACTCCTACAATGAGCAGTTCTTC. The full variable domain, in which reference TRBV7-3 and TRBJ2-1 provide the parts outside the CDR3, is GAGVSQTPSNKVTEKGKYVELRCDPISGHTALYWYRQSLGQGPEFLIYFQGTGAADDSGLPNDRFFAVRPEGSVSTLKIQRTERGDSAVYLCASSSQSGGYSYNEQFFGPGTRLTVL.

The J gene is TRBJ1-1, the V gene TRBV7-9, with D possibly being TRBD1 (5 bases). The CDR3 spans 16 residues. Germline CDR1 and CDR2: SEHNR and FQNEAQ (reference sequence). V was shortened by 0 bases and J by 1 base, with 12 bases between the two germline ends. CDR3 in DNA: TGTGCCAGCAGCTTAGCCCGGGGGACCGAGAACACTGAAGCTTTCTTT. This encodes CASSLARGTENTEAFF. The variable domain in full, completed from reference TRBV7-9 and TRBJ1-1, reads DTGVSQNPRHKITKRGQNVTFRCDPISEHNRLYWYRQTLGQGPEFLTYFQNEAQLEKSRLLSDRFSAERPKGSFSTLEIQRTEQGDSAMYLCASSLARGTENTEAFFGQGTRLTVV.

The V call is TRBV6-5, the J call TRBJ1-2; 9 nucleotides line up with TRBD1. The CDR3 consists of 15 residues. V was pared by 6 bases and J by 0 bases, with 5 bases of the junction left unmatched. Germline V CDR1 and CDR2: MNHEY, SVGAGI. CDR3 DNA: TGTGCCAGCAGCATGGGACAGGGATCTAACTATGGCTACACCTTC. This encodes CASSMGQGSNYGYTF.

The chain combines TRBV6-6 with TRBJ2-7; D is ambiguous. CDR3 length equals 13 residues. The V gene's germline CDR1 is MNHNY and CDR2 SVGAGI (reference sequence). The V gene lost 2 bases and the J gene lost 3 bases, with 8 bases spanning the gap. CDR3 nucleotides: TGTGCCAGCAGTTACACCCATGACTACGAGCAGTACTTC. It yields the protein CASSYTHDYEQYF.

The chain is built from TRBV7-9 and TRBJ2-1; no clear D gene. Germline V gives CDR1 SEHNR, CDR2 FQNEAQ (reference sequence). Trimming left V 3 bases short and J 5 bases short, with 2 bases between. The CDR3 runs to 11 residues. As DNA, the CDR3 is TGTGCCAGCAGCTTCAACAATGAGCAGTTCTTC. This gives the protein CASSFNNEQFF. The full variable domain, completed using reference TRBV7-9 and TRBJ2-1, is DTGVSQNPRHKITKRGQNVTFRCDPISEHNRLYWYRQTLGQGPEFLTYFQNEAQLEKSRLLSDRFSAERPKGSFSTLEIQRTEQGDSAMYLCASSFNNEQFFGPGTRLTVL.

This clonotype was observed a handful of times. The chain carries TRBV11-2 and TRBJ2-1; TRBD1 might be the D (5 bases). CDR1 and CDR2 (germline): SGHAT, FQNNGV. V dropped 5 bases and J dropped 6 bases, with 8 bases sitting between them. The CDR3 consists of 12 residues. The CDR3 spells CASSTQGNEQFF. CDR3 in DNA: TGTGCCAGCAGCACCCAGGGCAATGAGCAGTTCTTC.

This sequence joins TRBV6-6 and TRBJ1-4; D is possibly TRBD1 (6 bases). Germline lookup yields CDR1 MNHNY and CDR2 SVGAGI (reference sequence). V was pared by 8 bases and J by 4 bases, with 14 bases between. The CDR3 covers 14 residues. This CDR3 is CASGTGRSNEKLFF. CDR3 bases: TGTGCCAGCGGTACAGGGAGAAGTAATGAAAAACTGTTTTTT.

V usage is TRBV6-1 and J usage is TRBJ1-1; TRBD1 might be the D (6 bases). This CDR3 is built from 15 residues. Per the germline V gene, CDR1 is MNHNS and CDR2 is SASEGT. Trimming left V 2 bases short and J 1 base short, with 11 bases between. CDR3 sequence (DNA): TGTGCCAGCAGTGAAACCCCGGACAGGAACACTGAAGCTTTCTTT. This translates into CASSETPDRNTEAFF.

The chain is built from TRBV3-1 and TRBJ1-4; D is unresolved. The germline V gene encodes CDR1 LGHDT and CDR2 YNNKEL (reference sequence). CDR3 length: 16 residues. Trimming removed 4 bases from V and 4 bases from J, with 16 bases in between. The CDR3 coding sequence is TGTGCCAGCAGCCCCTTCGGACGGAGGGATAATGAAAAACTGTTTTTT. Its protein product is CASSPFGRRDNEKLFF.

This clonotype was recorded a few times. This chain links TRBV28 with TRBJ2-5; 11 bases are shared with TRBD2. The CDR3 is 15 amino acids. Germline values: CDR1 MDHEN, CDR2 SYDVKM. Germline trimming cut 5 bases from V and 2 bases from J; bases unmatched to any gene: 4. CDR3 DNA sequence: TGTGCCAGCAGTATAGCGGGGGGGCGACAAGAGACCCAGTACTTC. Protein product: CASSIAGGRQETQYF.

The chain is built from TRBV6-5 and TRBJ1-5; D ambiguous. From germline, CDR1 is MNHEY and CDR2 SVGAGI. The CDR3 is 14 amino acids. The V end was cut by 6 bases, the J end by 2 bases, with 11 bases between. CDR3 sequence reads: CASSPFVGNQPQHF. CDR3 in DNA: TGTGCCAGCAGCCCTTTCGTGGGCAATCAGCCCCAGCATTTT.